This T cell receptor (beta chain) was identified during a study of Ad26.COV2.S vaccination and SARS-CoV-2 variants. On the study more broadly: Each vaccinee took Ad26.COV2.S intramuscularly, once or twice 56 days apart.

Trimming stripped 0 bases from V and 4 bases from J, with 16 bases between. The CDR3 loop spans 16 amino acids. The germline gives CDR1 SGHRS, CDR2 YFSETQ. In its sample, this clone was seen once. Its target is unknown. Broader study findings: Vaccine and placebo recipients had comparable breadth of non-spike TCRs.

Treatment here: over 15 received Ad26.COV2.S at low or high dose, single or two shots; 5 received placebo; per-sample allocation not given. Vaccine and placebo recipients were sampled on day 63 after the first injection. An 18-55-year-old adult in Boston served as donor. The vaccine delivered Wuhan-strain SARS-CoV-2 spike through an Ad26 vector. Sequenced by immunoSEQ multiplex PCR; TCRdb stores in-frame clones only, minus some. The table shows about 350,000 clones, with more than 75% occurring only once. The receptor was derived from a person aged 18-65 years who received the Ad26.COV2.S COVID-19 vaccine or a placebo. The J gene is TRBJ1-1, the V gene TRBV5-1; the D is unclear. The input for sequencing was peripheral blood, taken in a trial of Ad26.COV2.S vaccine versus placebo. CDR3 nucleotides: TGCGCCAGCAGCTTGGGCATTGGGGATAGAGGCACTGAAGCTTTCTTT. Translated: CASSLGIGDRGTEAFF.